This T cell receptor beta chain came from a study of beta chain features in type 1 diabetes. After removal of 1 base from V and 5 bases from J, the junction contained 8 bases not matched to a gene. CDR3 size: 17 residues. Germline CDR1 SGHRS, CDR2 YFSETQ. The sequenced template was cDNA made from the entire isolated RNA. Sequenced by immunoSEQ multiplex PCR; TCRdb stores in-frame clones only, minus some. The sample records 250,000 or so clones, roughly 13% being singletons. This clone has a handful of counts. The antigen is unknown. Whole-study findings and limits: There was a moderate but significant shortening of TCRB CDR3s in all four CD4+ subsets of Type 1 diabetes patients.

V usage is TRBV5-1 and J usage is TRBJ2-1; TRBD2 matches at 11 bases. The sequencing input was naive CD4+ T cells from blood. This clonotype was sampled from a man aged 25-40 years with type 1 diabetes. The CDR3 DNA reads TGCGCCAGCAGCTTGACACCCGGGACTAGCGGAAACAATGAGCAGTTCTTC. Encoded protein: CASSLTPGTSGNNEQFF.